The sample holds a few counts of the clone carrying this TCR beta chain. Its antigen remains unidentified. Based on CD45RO/CCR7/CD25/CD127/CD95/CD27, CD4+ regulatory, stem cell-like memory, naive and central memory cells were sorted. Purity above 95% was achieved in all sorted populations. There are 13 residues in the CDR3. Looked up from germline, CDR1 is SNHLY and CDR2 is FYNNEI. The V end was cut by 7 bases, the J end by 4 bases, with 14 bases between. These data come from a study of beta chain features in type 1 diabetes. Points from the study as a whole: Type 1 diabetes patients had moderately but significantly shorter TCRB CDR3s in all four CD4+ subsets.

TCRB transcripts that were expressed got sequenced, as all of the isolated RNA had been reverse transcribed. Here immunoSEQ multiplex PCR was the method, and the copy in TCRdb shows in-frame clones only, minus some. The data contain about 660,000 clones, about 14% of them singletons. The sample taken for sequencing was naive CD4+ T cells from blood. The rearrangement uses TRBV2 and TRBJ2-7; D not resolved. The sequence derives from a man aged 18 to 30 with type 1 diabetes. The CDR3 sequence: CASKYGVMYEQYF. CDR3 DNA sequence: TGTGCCAGCAAGTACGGCGTAATGTACGAGCAGTACTTC. The whole variable domain, remainder taken from reference TRBV2 and TRBJ2-7, is EPEVTQTPSHQVTQMGQEVILRCVPISNHLYFYWYRQILGQKVEFLVSFYNNEISEKSEIFDDQFSVERPDGSNFTLKIRSTKLEDSAMYFCASKYGVMYEQYFGPGTRLTVT.